Listed here is a single T cell receptor (beta chain). Its antigen is as yet unknown. TCRdb called the 5' RACE reads again in MiXCR, with one record for every CDR3 protein. The table includes around 490,000 distinct CDR3 sequences, about a fifth detected once. The data were taken from a study of identical twins. Study findings and constraints: Weaker excess twin sharing was seen among beta out-of-frame sequences.

These same records also appear under a second study, on yellow fever vaccine responses in identical twins.

The clonotype originates from a woman younger than 35 in good health. Sequenced material: CD4+ T cells sorted from blood.

The CDR3 region has the DNA TGTGCCAGCAGCTCATACGGGTTCTACGAGCAGTACGTC. It encodes CASSSYGFYEQYV. This chain connects TRBV5-4 to TRBJ2-7; no definite D call. CDR1 and CDR2 from the germline V gene are SGHNT and YYREEE (reference sequence). V was shortened by 3 bases and J by 3 bases, with 10 bases between the two germline ends. The CDR3 totals 13 residues.